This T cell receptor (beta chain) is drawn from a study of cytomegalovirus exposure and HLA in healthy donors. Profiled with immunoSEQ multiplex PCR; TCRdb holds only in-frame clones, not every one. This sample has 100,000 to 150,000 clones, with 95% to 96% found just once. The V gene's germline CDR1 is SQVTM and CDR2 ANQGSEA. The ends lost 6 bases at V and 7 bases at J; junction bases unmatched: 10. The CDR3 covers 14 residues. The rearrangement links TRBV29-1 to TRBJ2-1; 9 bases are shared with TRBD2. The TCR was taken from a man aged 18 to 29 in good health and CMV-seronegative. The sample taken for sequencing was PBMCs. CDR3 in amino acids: CSVKVSGSGNEQFF. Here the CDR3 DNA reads TGCAGCGTGAAAGTTAGCGGGAGTGGTAATGAGCAGTTCTTC.